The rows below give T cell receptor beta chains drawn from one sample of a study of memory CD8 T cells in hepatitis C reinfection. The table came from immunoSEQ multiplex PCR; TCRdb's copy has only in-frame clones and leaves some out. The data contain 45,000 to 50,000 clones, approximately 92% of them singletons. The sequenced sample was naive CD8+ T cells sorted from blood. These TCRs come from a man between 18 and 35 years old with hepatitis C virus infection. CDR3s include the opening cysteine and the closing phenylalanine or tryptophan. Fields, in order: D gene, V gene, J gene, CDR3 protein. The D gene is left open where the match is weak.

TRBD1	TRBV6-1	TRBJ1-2	CASSPLGQGNGYTF
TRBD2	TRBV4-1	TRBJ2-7	CASSQEPRSGSPLGEQYF
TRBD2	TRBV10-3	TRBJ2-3	CAISESHLAGNTDTQYF
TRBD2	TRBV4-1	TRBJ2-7	CASSSRGSGNYEQYF
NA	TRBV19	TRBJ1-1	CASSIPESVNTEAFF
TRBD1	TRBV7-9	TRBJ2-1	CASSWDRVYEQFF
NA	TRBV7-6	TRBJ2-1	CASSEGGALEQFF
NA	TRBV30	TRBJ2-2	CAWSLFSTGELFF
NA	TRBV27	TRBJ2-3	CASSLIVGGTDTQYF
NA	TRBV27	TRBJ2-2	CASSSRDGELFF
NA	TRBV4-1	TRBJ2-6	CASSPDGLSGANVLTF
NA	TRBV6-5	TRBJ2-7	CASKEFEQYF
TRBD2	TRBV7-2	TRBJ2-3	CASSPLGRGEDTQYF
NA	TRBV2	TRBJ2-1	CASKTYSYNEQFF
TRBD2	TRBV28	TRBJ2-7	CASSSPGLTSGTYEQYF
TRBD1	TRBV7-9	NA	CASSSDRGYEQYF
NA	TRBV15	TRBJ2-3	CATSFQGSTTDTQYF
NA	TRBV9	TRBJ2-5	CASSRRTGFPKETQYF
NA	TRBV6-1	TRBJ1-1	CASSEIGLRTEAFF
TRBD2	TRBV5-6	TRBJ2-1	CASSSIAGNEQFF
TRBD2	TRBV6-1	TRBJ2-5	CASSATTLGGSLVETQYF
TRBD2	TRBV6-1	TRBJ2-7	CASSEASGGPYEQYF
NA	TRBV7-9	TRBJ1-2	CASNRQPGVYGYTF
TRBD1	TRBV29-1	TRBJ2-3	CSVTQGAPDTQYF
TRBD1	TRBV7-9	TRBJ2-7	CASSRDRAYEQYF
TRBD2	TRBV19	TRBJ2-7	CASSLGEGYEQYF
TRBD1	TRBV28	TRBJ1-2	CASSSTSGGRGGYTF
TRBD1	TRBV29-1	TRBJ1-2	CSDRTGGDGYTF
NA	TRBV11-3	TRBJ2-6	CASSPGDSGANVLTF
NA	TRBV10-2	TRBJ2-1	CASSVEFYNEQFF
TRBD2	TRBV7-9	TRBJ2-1	CASSPVTSGIYNEQFF
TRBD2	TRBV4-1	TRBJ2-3	CASSQDSSGRTDTQYF
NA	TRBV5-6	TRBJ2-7	CASSLALTPYEQYF
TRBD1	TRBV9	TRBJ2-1	CASSVGGTGVWNEQFF
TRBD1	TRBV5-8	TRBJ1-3	CASSFGTGSGNTIYF
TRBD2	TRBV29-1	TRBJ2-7	CSVETSGKVGEQYF
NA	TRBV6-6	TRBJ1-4	CASSPTGLEEKLFF
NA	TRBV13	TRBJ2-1	CASSSGVSSYNEQFF
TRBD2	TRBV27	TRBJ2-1	CASSLLAGDVNEQFF
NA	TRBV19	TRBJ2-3	CASSTTAGWTDTQYF